This T cell receptor beta chain was found in a study of T cells after yellow fever vaccination. As for the study in general: Fractions of limited cellularity were prepared by means of SMART-Seq v4 Ultra Low Input.

Overall study results and limits: Reappearing after the booster were most of the clones from primary vaccination (about 96% CD4, approximately 88% CD8). The secondary response showed a weaker magnitude and a faster peak, day 5 versus 15.

Details on this clonotype: What it binds is unknown.

It was through 5'RACE template switching that TCR cDNA was made, with a universal primer site and UMIs added. TCRdb independently ran MiXCR on the 5' RACE reads; one entry per CDR3 protein. The table includes 350,000 to 450,000 distinct CDR3 sequences, under 7.5% detected once. Looked up from germline, CDR1 is LGHNA and CDR2 is YSLEER. V was clipped by 0 bases and J by 0 bases, with 8 bases between them. This CDR3 region has 16 residues. The TCR originated in a man aged 25-45 years who received the YFV17D yellow fever vaccine. The rearrangement joins TRBV4-3 to TRBJ1-4; D unclear. Specimen: PBMCs, collected 5 days after the yellow fever booster vaccination. The CDR3 is CASSQEGSATNEKLFF. As DNA, the CDR3 is TGCGCCAGCAGCCAAGAAGGCTCTGCAACTAATGAAAAACTGTTTTTT.